The present TCR beta chain was sequenced within a study of blood T cell repertoires in COVID-19 (dated by TCRdb to the early 2020s). At the level of the whole study: The collaborator samples originated in the United States, Italy and Spain and spanned the acute and convalescent phases of COVID-19. Where available, HLA class I and class II types were obtained from metadata supplied by the sample provider rather than from assay-based typing. The dataset comprised deeply sampled blood TCRbeta repertoires from subjects exposed to, actively infected with, or recovered from COVID-19. The samples were drawn from two sources: the first 160 participants of the ongoing ImmuneRACE study, and about 1,300 subjects contributed by 6 global collaborators. The prospective study material was composed of cDNA or gDNA derived from T cells, B-cell-depleted T cells, or PBMCs. Sample metadata almost always included a de-identified subject ID, COVID-19 status, age in years and sex. A freely available public database, intended as a resource for researchers studying the immune response to SARS-CoV-2, is where the repertoires were released.

Regarding this clone: Its binding antigen is unknown. No much larger clone exists at a distance of one base, and base qualities are not known. The same CDR3 is also encoded by other DNA sequences in this sample.

Beyond this particular receptor, the publication reports: Clinical and demographic metadata were provided uncurated, with the amount varying by source and participant.

CDR1 and CDR2 are read off the germline V gene as MDHEN and SYDVKM. Spanning cysteine to phenylalanine, the CDR3 consists of 13 amino acids. The entry retains the CDR3 DNA only, 39 bases that are in frame from base 1. V is reduced by 6 bases and J by 0 bases, leaving a spacing of 3 bases between them. Each collaborating institution followed its own protocols to collect whole blood in K2EDTA tubes. For TCRbeta analysis, collaborators shipped samples in one of three forms: frozen whole blood, isolated PBMCs, or DNA extracted from either of those sample types. The immunoSEQ Assay, a bias-controlled multiplex PCR, was used to amplify TCRbeta CDR3 regions from genomic DNA. Concerning the study's data processing: Within the assay, amplification of reference gene primers was used to estimate how many nucleated cells each sample contained. To quantify the absolute abundance of each unique TCRbeta CDR3 rearrangement, sequence reads were collapsed and filtered. For each sample, productive Simpson clonality was calculated as the square root of Simpson's diversity index across productive rearrangements. TCRdb retrieved this table from immuneACCESS and kept in-frame rearrangements only. Not all clones are present; in checked studies, unresolved V genes account for under half, and no reason is known for the remainder. V, J and clone size are those of that table, while D and trimming were read from the DNA. The sample table shows about 210,000 clones, and under 95% are seen once. Together, the top ten hold 1% to 1.5% of the sample.

What was sequenced was peripheral blood. The rearrangement combines TRBV28 with TRBJ2-6; there is no confident call for the D gene. The source is a man aged 25 to 40 with acute or convalescent COVID-19. The CDR3 protein: CASSFSGANVLTF. The DNA reads TGTGCCAGCAGCTTCTCTGGGGCCAACGTCCTGACTTTC. Extended through the reference TRBV28 and TRBJ2-6 proteins, this CDR3 yields the full variable domain: DVKVTQSSRYLVKRTGEKVFLECVQDMDHENMFWYRQDPGLGLRLIYFSYDVKMKEKGDIPEGYSVSREKKERFSLILESASTNQTSMYLCASSFSGANVLTFGAGSRLTVL.